The clone carrying this T cell receptor delta chain was seen a handful of times. Other DNA sequences in this sample translate to the same CDR3. The data are from a study of gamma-delta chains in newborns, infants, children. Study at large: Innate gammadelta T cells reportedly expand polyclonally right after birth, driven by microbial exposure, per the title.

TCRdb re-called the reads via CATT. This sample has about 5,400 delta-chain clones, with 15% to 20% found just once. The receptor was isolated from a child who was a newborn, infant or young child, either healthy, febrile or measles-vaccinated (not recorded which). Material: blood.

The CDR3 DNA is TGTGCCTGCGAACCGATGACACCCGAGCCTGGGGGATCCACCGATAAACTCATCTTT. Translated: CACEPMTPEPGGSTDKLIF. V usage is TRDV2 and J usage is TRDJ1; the match to TRDD3 covers 9 bases. Trimming at V came to 7 bases and at J to 1 base, leaving 21 bases not matched to a gene. The CDR3 has 19 residues. Germline CDR1 and CDR2: GEAIGNYY and EKD.